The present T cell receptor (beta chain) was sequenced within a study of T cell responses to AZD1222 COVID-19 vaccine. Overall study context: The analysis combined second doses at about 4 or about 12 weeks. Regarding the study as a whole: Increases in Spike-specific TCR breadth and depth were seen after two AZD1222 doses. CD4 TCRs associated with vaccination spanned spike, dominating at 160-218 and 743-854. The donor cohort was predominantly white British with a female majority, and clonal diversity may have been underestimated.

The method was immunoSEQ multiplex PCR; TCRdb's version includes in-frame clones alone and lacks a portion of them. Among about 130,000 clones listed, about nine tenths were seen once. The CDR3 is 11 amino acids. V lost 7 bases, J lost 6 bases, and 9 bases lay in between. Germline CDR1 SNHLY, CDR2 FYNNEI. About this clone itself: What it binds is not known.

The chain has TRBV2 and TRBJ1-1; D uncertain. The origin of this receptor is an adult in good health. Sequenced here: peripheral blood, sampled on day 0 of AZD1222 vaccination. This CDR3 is CASIGVSEAFF. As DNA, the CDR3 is TGTGCCAGCATAGGCGTGTCTGAAGCTTTCTTT.